The 5 T cell receptor beta chains below all came from one sample that was sequenced in a study of early T cells in non-severe SARS-CoV-2 infection. TCRdb called the 5' RACE reads again in MiXCR, with one record for every CDR3 protein. The sample lists tens of thousands of distinct CDR3 sequences, 10% to 15% seen once, with 3.5% to 5.5% in the top ten. The sequenced material came from whole blood. The receptors derive from an adult who was a healthcare worker with PCR-confirmed SARS-CoV-2 infection or an uninfected control (not recorded which).

The gene calls are TRBV10-3 and TRBJ2-4; D perhaps matches TRBD1 (6 bases). Trimming took off 5 bases at V and 8 bases at J, with 13 bases between the two ends. Germline CDR1 and CDR2: ENHRY and SYGVKD. The CDR3 sequence is 13 residues long. The CDR3 reads CAISQGPLDIQYF. CDR3 sequence (DNA): TGTGCCATCAGTCAGGGGCCCCTGGACATTCAGTACTTC.

This clonotype was recorded many times. V is TRBV19 and J is TRBJ1-5; possible D gene TRBD1, 6 bases. The CDR3 extends over 16 amino acids. Deletions cut 3 bases from V and 9 bases from J, with 21 bases between. CDR1 LNHDA and CDR2 SQIVND come from the germline V gene (reference sequence). In nucleotides, the CDR3 is TGTGCCAGTAGTATTAACAGGGAGGTCCAGCAACGGCCCCAGCATTTT. Its translation: CASSINREVQQRPQHF.

This clonotype is medium-sized (0.01 to 0.1%) by share. The V and J genes are TRBV11-2 and TRBJ2-1; 10 bases align to TRBD1. The CDR3 is 14 amino acids. V shed 4 bases and J 4 bases; nucleotides not matched to a gene: 1. Germline values: CDR1 SGHAT, CDR2 FQNNGV. The CDR3 protein is CASSWGQGYNEQFF. CDR3 bases: TGTGCCAGCAGCTGGGGACAGGGGTACAATGAGCAGTTCTTC. The whole variable domain, remainder taken from reference TRBV11-2 and TRBJ2-1, is EAGVAQSPRYKIIEKRQSVAFWCNPISGHATLYWYQQILGQGPKLLIQFQNNGVVDDSQLPKDRFSAERLKGVDSTLKIQPAKLEDSAVYLCASSWGQGYNEQFFGPGTRLTVL.

This clonotype was counted ten times or more. V and J are TRBV6-2 or TRBV6-3 and TRBJ2-3; no clear D gene. The germline V and J ends were trimmed by 2 bases and 0 bases, with 9 bases remaining between them. This CDR3 has 15 residues. Germline-derived CDR1 and CDR2 are MNHEY and SVGEGT. The CDR3 reads CASSYDAGSTDTQYF. The CDR3 DNA is TGTGCCAGCAGTTACGATGCCGGGAGCACAGATACGCAGTATTTT.

This clonotype was detected a few times. The chain has TRBV2 and TRBJ2-5; TRBD2 matches at 7 bases. Germline V gives CDR1 SNHLY, CDR2 FYNNEI. The J segment lost 7 bases and the V segment lost 5 bases, leaving 1 base of the junction unmatched. This CDR3 has 11 residues. CDR3 coding DNA: TGTGCCAGCAGTTCGGGGGGGACCCAGTACTTC. This translates into CASSSGGTQYF.